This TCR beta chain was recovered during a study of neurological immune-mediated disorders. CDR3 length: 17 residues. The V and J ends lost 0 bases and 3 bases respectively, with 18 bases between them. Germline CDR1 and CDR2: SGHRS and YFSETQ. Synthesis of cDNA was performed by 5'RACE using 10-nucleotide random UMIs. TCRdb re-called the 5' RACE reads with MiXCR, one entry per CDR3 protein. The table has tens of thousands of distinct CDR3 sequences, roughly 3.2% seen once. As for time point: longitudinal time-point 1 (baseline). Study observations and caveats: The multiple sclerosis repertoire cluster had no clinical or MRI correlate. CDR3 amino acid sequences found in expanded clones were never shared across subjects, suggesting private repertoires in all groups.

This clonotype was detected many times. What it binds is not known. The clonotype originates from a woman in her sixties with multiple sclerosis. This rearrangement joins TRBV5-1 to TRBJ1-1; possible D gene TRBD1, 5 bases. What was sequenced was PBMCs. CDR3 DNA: TGCGCCAGCAGCTTGGCCCTTGCTGGGGCTACGGACACTGAAGCTTTCTTT. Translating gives CASSLALAGATDTEAFF.